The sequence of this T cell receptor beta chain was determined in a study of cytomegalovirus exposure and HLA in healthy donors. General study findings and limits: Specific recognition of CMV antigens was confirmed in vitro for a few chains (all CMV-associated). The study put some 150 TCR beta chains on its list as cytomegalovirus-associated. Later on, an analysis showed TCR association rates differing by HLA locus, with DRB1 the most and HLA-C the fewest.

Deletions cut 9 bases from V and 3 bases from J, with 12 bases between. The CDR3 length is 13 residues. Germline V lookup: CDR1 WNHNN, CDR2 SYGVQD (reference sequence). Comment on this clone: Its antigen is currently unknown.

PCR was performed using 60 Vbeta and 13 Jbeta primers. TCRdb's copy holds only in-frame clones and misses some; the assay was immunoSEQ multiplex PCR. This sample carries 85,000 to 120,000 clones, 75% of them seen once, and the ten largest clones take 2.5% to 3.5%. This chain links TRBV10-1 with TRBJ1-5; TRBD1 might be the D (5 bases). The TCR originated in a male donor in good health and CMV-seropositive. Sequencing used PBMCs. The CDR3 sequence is CASCKGINQPQHF. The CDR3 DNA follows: TGCGCCAGTTGCAAGGGGATCAATCAGCCCCAGCATTTT.